These 12 T cell receptor beta chains share one sample of origin, sequenced in a study of T cell changes during pregnancy in multiple sclerosis. Only in-frame clones appear in the TCRdb table, and some are missing; sequencing was by immunoSEQ multiplex PCR. This repertoire shows tens of thousands of clones, about 96% found once; its top ten account for 2% to 2.5%. The sequencing here drew on CD8+ T cells from peripheral blood mononuclear cells, taken after pregnancy. The receptors here all came from a female donor with multiple sclerosis, enrolled in a pregnancy study.

J is TRBJ1-2 and V is TRBV5-6; TRBD1 matches at 8 bases. J was trimmed by 7 bases and V by 4 bases; bases with no gene match: 6. This CDR3 spans 13 amino acids. Germline assignment: CDR1 SGHDT and CDR2 YYEEEE. CDR3 residues: CASSTAGGSGYTF. The CDR3 region has the DNA TGTGCCAGCAGCACGGCAGGGGGCAGTGGCTACACCTTC.

The V gene is TRBV11-3, the J gene TRBJ2-1; TRBD1 aligns across 11 bases. This CDR3 contains 17 residues. J was trimmed by 0 bases and V by 5 bases; bases with no gene match: 6. Germline V gene data show CDR1 as SGHNT and CDR2 as YENEEA. DNA of the CDR3: TGTGCCAGCAGCACGGGACAGGGGGAGAGCTCCTACAATGAGCAGTTCTTC. This encodes CASSTGQGESSYNEQFF.

The V gene is TRBV4-2, the J gene TRBJ2-7; 10 positions agree with TRBD2. V gave up 1 base and J gave up 0 bases; unmatched junction bases: 3. There are 16 residues in the CDR3. Germline CDR1 reads LGHNA; CDR2 reads YNFKEQ. The CDR3 nucleotides read TGTGCCAGCAGCCAAGGGACTAGCGGTGACTCCTACGAGCAGTACTTC. Translated, it gives CASSQGTSGDSYEQYF.

This chain uses TRBV6-5 with TRBJ2-2; the match to TRBD2 covers 7 bases. Germline V gives CDR1 MNHEY, CDR2 SVGAGI. The CDR3 has 16 residues. V gave up 0 bases and J gave up 4 bases; unmatched junction bases: 5. As DNA, the CDR3 is TGTGCCAGCAGTTACTCGAGCGGGGCGTCCACCGGGGAGCTGTTTTTT. Translating it yields CASSYSSGASTGELFF.

In its sample, this clone was seen once. The chain employs TRBV5-6 and TRBJ2-4; 10 nucleotides agree with TRBD1. This CDR3 is 18 amino acids long. The V segment lost 4 bases and the J segment 1 base; nucleotides outside the gene matches: 11. The germline gives CDR1 SGHDT, CDR2 YYEEEE. The CDR3 coding sequence is TGTGCCAGCAGCCCAGGGACAGGGGCATGGGGGGCCAAAAACATTCAGTACTTC. Protein sequence: CASSPGTGAWGAKNIQYF. The full variable domain, rest sourced from reference TRBV5-6 and TRBJ2-4, is DAGVTQSPTHLIKTRGQQVTLRCSPKSGHDTVSWYQQALGQGPQFIFQYYEEEERQRGNFPDRFSGHQFPNYSSELNVNALLLGDSALYLCASSPGTGAWGAKNIQYFGAGTRLSVL.

This chain links TRBV27 with TRBJ2-7; D is ambiguous. Per germline, CDR1 MNHEY and CDR2 SMNVEV (reference sequence). The CDR3 length is 12 residues. The V end was cut by 4 bases, the J end by 5 bases, with 9 bases between. CDR3 DNA: TGTGCCAGCAGTTCGAAACACCACGAGCAGTACTTC. Its translation: CASSSKHHEQYF.

V and J are TRBV2 and TRBJ2-1, with D possibly being TRBD1 (6 bases). This CDR3 has 16 amino acids. Per germline, CDR1 SNHLY and CDR2 FYNNEI. V was shortened by 6 bases and J by 0 bases, with 15 bases between the two germline ends. CDR3 amino acids: CASSELGHRSYNEQFF. The DNA for the CDR3 is TGTGCCAGCAGCGAACTGGGACACCGCTCCTACAATGAGCAGTTCTTC.

The J gene is TRBJ2-1, the V gene TRBV5-1, with 8 positions matching TRBD2. Trimming removed 0 bases from V and 4 bases from J; junction bases left unmatched: 9. Germline CDR1 reads SGHRS; CDR2 reads YFSETQ. The CDR3 covers 17 residues. CDR3 DNA: TGCGCCAGCAGCTTGGCCGAAGCGGGAGCGGTGTACAATGAGCAGTTCTTC. This translates into CASSLAEAGAVYNEQFF.

The V call is TRBV9, the J call TRBJ2-7; TRBD2 aligns across 10 bases. After removal of 3 bases from V and 2 bases from J, the junction contained 5 bases not matched to a gene. This CDR3 contains 15 residues. Per the germline V gene, CDR1 is SGDLS and CDR2 is YYNGEE. The CDR3 sequence: CASSAGLAATYEQYF. The CDR3 coding sequence is TGTGCCAGCAGCGCCGGACTAGCGGCCACCTACGAGCAGTACTTC.

The gene calls are TRBV18 and TRBJ2-1; 7 bases are shared with TRBD1. The junction had 22 bases not matched to a gene; V was cut back by 6 bases and J by 2 bases. CDR3 size: 20 residues. CDR1 KGHSH and CDR2 LQKENI come from the germline V gene. The CDR3, as DNA: TGTGCCAGCTCCTCAAACTTTCCAAACCCGGGACAGAGCCCCTACAATGAGCAGTTCTTC. Protein: CASSSNFPNPGQSPYNEQFF.

The chain joins TRBV27 to TRBJ2-1; TRBD1 matches at 7 bases. CDR1 MNHEY and CDR2 SMNVEV come from the germline V gene (reference sequence). This CDR3 has 15 residues. The V and J ends lost 5 bases and 7 bases, in that order; junction bases with no gene match: 11. CDR3 protein: CASSPRDRISNEQFF. The CDR3 DNA follows: TGTGCCAGCAGTCCCCGGGACAGAATTTCAAATGAGCAGTTCTTC.

The CDR3 DNA follows: TGTGCCAGTAGTTACGACAGGACTTTCGAAAAACTGTTTTTT. It is translated as CASSYDRTFEKLFF. This rearrangement joins TRBV19 to TRBJ1-4; D might be TRBD1 (6 bases). CDR1 LNHDA and CDR2 SQIVND come from the germline V gene (reference sequence). V was cut by 5 bases and J by 8 bases, with 15 bases left in between. This CDR3 comprises 14 residues.